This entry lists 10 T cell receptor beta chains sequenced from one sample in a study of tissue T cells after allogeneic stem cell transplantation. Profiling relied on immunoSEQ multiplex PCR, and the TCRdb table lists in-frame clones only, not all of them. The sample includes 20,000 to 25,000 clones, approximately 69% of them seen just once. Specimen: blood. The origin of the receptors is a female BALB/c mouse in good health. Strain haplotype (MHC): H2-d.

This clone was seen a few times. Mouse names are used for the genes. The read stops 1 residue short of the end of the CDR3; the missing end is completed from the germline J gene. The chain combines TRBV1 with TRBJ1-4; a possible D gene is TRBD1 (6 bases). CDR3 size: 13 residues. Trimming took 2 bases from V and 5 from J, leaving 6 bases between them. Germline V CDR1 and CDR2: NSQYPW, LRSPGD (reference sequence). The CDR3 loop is CTCSATGNERLFF. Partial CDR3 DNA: TGCACCTGCAGTGCAACAGGGAACGAAAGATTATTT.

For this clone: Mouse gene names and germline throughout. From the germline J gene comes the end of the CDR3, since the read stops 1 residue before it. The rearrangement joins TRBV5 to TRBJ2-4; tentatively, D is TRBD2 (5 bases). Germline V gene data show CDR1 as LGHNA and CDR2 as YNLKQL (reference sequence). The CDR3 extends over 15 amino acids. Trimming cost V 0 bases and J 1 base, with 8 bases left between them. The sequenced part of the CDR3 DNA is TGTGCCAGCAGCCAAGAGGTTGGGGGTCAAAACACCTTGTAC. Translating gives CASSQEVGGQNTLY. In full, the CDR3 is CASSQEVGGQNTLYF.

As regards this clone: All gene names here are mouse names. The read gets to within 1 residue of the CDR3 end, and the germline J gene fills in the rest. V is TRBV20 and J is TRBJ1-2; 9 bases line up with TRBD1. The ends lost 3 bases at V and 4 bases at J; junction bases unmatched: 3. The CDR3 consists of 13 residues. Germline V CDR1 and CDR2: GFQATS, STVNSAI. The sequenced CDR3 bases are TGTGGTGCTAGAACAGGGGGCGGCTCCGACTACACC. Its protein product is CGARTGGGSDYT. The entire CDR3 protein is CGARTGGGSDYTF. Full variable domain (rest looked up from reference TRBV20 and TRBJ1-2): GALVYQYPRRTICKSGTSMRMECQAVGFQATSVAWYRQSPQKTFELIALSTVNSAIKYEQNFTQEKFPISHPNLSFSSMTVLNAYLEDRGLYLCGARTGGGSDYTFGSGTRLLVI.

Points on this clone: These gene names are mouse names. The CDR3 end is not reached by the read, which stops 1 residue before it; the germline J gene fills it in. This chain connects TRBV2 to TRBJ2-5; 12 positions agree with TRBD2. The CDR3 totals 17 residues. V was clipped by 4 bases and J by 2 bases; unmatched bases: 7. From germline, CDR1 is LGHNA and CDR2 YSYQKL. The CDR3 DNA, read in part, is TGTGCCAGCAGCCCACGACTGGGGGGGCGCGGCCAAGACACCCAGTAC. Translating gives CASSPRLGGRGQDTQY. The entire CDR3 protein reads CASSPRLGGRGQDTQYF.

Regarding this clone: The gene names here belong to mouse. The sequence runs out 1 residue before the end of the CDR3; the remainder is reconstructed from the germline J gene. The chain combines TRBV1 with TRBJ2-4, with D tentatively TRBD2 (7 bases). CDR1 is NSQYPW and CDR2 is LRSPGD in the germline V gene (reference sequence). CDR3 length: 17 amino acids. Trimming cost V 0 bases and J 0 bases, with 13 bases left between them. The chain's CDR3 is CTCSADGGPDSQNTLYF. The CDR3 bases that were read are TGCACCTGCAGTGCAGATGGGGGGCCGGATAGTCAAAACACCTTGTAC. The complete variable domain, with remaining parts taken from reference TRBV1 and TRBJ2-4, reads VTLLEQNPRWRLVPRGQAVNLRCILKNSQYPWMSWYQQDLQKQLQWLFTLRSPGDKEVKSLPGADYLATRVTDTELRLQVANMSQGRTLYCTCSADGGPDSQNTLYFGAGTRLSVL.

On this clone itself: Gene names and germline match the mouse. The CDR3 spells CTCSADERGAGTEVFF. The part of the CDR3 DNA that was read is TGCACCTGCAGTGCAGATGAGAGGGGCGCGGGCACAGAAGTCTTC. This chain uses TRBV1 with TRBJ1-1; a possible D gene is TRBD1 (5 bases). The read stops 1 residue short of the end of the CDR3; the missing end is completed from the germline J gene. The V end lost 0 bases, the J end lost 4 bases, and 15 bases lay between the germline ends. This CDR3 has 16 amino acids. Germline CDR1 is NSQYPW and CDR2 is LRSPGD (reference sequence).

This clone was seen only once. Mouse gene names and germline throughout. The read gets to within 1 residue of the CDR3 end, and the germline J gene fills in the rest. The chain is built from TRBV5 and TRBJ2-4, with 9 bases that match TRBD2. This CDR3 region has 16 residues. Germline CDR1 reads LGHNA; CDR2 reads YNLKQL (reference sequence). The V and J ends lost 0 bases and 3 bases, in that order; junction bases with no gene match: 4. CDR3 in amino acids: CASSQDWGGRQNTLYF. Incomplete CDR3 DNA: TGTGCCAGCAGCCAAGACTGGGGGGGGAGACAAAACACCTTGTAC.

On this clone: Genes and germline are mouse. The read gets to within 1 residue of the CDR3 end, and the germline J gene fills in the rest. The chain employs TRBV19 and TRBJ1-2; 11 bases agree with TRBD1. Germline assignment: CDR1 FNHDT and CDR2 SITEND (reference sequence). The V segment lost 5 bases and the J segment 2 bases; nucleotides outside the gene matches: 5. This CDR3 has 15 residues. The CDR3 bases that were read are TGTGCCAGCAGCCCCGGGACAGGGGGGAACTCCGACTACACC. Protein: CASSPGTGGNSDYT. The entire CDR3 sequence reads CASSPGTGGNSDYTF.

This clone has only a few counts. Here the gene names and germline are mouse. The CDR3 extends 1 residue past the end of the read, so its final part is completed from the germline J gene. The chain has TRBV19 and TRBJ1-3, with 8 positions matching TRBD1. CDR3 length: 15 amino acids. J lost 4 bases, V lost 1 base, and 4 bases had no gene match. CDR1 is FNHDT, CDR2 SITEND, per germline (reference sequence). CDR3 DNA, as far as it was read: TGTGCCAGCAGTATACAGGGGGCGGGCGGAAATACGCTCTAT. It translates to CASSIQGAGGNTLY. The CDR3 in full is CASSIQGAGGNTLYF.

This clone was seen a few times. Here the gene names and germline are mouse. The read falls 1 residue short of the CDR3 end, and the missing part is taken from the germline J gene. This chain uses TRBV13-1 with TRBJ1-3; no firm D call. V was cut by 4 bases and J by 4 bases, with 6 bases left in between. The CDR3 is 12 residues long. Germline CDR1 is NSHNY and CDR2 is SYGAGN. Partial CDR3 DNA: TGTGCCAGCAGTCACGACGGAAATACGCTCTAT. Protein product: CASSHDGNTLY. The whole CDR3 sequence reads CASSHDGNTLYF.